This T cell receptor (beta chain) was obtained from a study of blood T cells in healthy people across ages. This clonotype was seen repeatedly, ten times or more. The authors drew 8.5 to 10 milliliters of peripheral blood from each donor. The authors ran a second PCR of roughly 6 to 12 cycles using a sample-barcoded 5' primer and a J-beta primer mix. TCRdb called the 5' RACE reads again in MiXCR, with one record for every CDR3 protein. The sample lists around 580,000 distinct CDR3 sequences, 45% to 55% occurring once. Germline V gene data show CDR1 as LGHNA and CDR2 as YNFKEQ. The CDR3 spans 14 residues. The V gene end was trimmed by 4 bases and the J gene end by 1 base; junction bases not matched to a gene: 1.

Specimen: blood. V is TRBV4-2 and J is TRBJ2-4, with 7 bases matching TRBD1. The clonotype originates from a man older than 75 in good health. The CDR3 DNA sequence: TGTGCCAGCAGCCCGGGACAGGCCAAAAACATTCAGTACTTC. Its translation: CASSPGQAKNIQYF.